The rows below give T cell receptor beta chains drawn from one sample of a study of molecular identifiers for immune sequencing clone quantification. TCRdb fed the PCR reads into MiXCR, producing one record per CDR3 protein. Here the sample spans under 650,000 distinct CDR3 sequences, 15% to 20% being singletons. The sample was naive CD8+ T cells from blood, with Jurkat cell RNA spiked in. These receptors all stem from a human donor in good health. Some libraries in this study had Jurkat cell RNA spiked in. Each CDR3 is given with its conserved first and last residue. A D gene is named only where the DNA matches it firmly. Some rows mark clone size as missing; the rest say once, few, many or name a class of expanded clone.

J,size,V,D,DNA,CDR3
TRBJ2-1,few,TRBV20-1,NA,TGCAGTGCTCTAGAACGTGAGCAGTTCTTC,CSALEREQFF
TRBJ2-7,many,TRBV5-4,TRBD1,TGTGCCAGCAGCTCGGGACAGGGATCCCCCTACGAGCAGTACTTC,CASSSGQGSPYEQYF
TRBJ2-7,many,TRBV7-3,NA,TGTGCCAGCAGCCCGGGGACTGGACCGGGTGAGCAGTACTTC,CASSPGTGPGEQYF
TRBJ2-1,many,TRBV12-3/TRBV12-4,TRBD2,TGTGCCAGCAGTTCCGGCGGACTAGCGGTCAATGAGCAGTTCTTC,CASSSGGLAVNEQFF
TRBJ1-1,many,TRBV4-1,NA,TGCGCCAGCAGCCAACTTGAGGGGCTGAATACTGAAGCTTTCTTT,CASSQLEGLNTEAFF
TRBJ2-7,many,TRBV2,TRBD1,TGTGCCAGCAGAGGCACAGGGGTTCACGAGCAGTACTTC,CASRGTGVHEQYF
TRBJ2-1,NA,TRBV19,NA,TGTGCCAGTAGTCCGGGATACGGGGGTGCCAATGAGCAGTTCTTC,CASSPGYGGANEQFF
TRBJ1-1,many,TRBV7-9,NA,TGTGCCAGCACCCTAGAGAGGGCCCCGAACACTGAAGCTTTCTTT,CASTLERAPNTEAFF
TRBJ2-7,NA,TRBV7-9,NA,TGTGCCAGCAGCTTAGCTACAGGCCGTGGCTACGAGCAGTACTTC,CASSLATGRGYEQYF
TRBJ1-4,few,TRBV5-5,TRBD1,TGTGCCAGCAGCGAGACAGGGTGGGGTGAAAAACTGTTTTTT,CASSETGWGEKLFF
TRBJ2-7,many,TRBV28,NA,TGTGCCAGCCGAAACAGGGACGGCCGCTACGAGCAGTACTTC,CASRNRDGRYEQYF
TRBJ2-1,few,TRBV6-1,TRBD1,TGTGCCAGCAGTGAGTGGTTTCGGGACAGGGTACCGGATGAGCAGTTCTTC,CASSEWFRDRVPDEQFF
TRBJ2-3,many,TRBV11-2,NA,TGTGCCAGCAGCTTAGATCTCTGGGGTGGAGTTGGGACAGATACGCAGTATTTT,CASSLDLWGGVGTDTQYF
TRBJ2-7,many,TRBV9,NA,TGTGCCAGCAGCGTAGTGGACGCCGCCTACGAGCAGTACTTC,CASSVVDAAYEQYF
TRBJ1-1,few,TRBV7-9,NA,TGTGCCAGCAGCCCCCCGTTGGGAACTGAAGCTTTCTTT,CASSPPLGTEAFF
TRBJ2-3,many,TRBV13,TRBD1,TGTGCCAGCAGCTTAGTTGGGACAGGGCAAGATACGCAGTATTTT,CASSLVGTGQDTQYF
TRBJ1-5,many,TRBV10-2,NA,TGCGCCAGCAGTGAGTCGACGGGAAATCAGCCCCAGCATTTT,CASSESTGNQPQHF
TRBJ2-7,many,TRBV11-2,NA,TGTGCCAGCAGCTTTTTGCTGGGGGAGCAGTACTTC,CASSFLLGEQYF
TRBJ1-6,many,TRBV12-3/TRBV12-4,NA,TGTGCCAGCAGTCGAGACGGTAGCTCCTATAATTCACCCCTCCACTTT,CASSRDGSSYNSPLHF
TRBJ2-2,few,TRBV29-1,NA,TGCAGCGCTAAGGACGGGAACACCGGGGAGCTGTTTTTT,CSAKDGNTGELFF
TRBJ2-7,many,TRBV4-2,NA,TGTGCCAGCAGCCCAGAAGAGGCGAACGGGTACGAGCAGTACTTC,CASSPEEANGYEQYF
TRBJ2-2,many,TRBV5-4,TRBD1,TGTGCCAGCAGCTCCATTGAACAGGGGGACACCGGGGAGCTGTTTTTT,CASSSIEQGDTGELFF
TRBJ2-3,many,TRBV24-1,TRBD2,TGTGCCACCAATGGCGGGAGTATCGATACGCAGTATTTT,CATNGGSIDTQYF
TRBJ2-5,NA,TRBV28,TRBD2,TGTGCCAGCCTAGATTTGGAATCGGGAGGAGAGACCCAGAACTTC,CASLDLESGGETQNF
TRBJ1-6,once,TRBV5-8,NA,TGTGCCAGCAGCTTGCGGGGGCAAGGTCCACCCCTCCACTTT,CASSLRGQGPPLHF
TRBJ2-7,many,TRBV5-4,NA,TGTGCCAGCAGCTTCGAGGTCCTCCCCATGGAGCAGTACTTC,CASSFEVLPMEQYF
TRBJ1-4,NA,TRBV6-6,NA,TGTGCCAGCAGTTATGGGGGGGAGAATGAAAAACTGTTTTTT,CASSYGGENEKLFF
TRBJ2-7,few,TRBV7-2,TRBD2,TGTGCCAGCAGCCGTTTCCCCTCGCTCGTGGGGGGGAGGGAGCAGTACTTC,CASSRFPSLVGGREQYF
TRBJ1-2,NA,TRBV7-2,NA,TGTGCCAGCAGCTTAACCTTAGAACCTAACTATGGCTACGCCTTC,CASSLTLEPNYGYAF
TRBJ2-3,many,TRBV7-9,NA,TGTGCCAGCAGCCAAGCTTTCTTAGCAGATACGCAGTATTTT,CASSQAFLADTQYF
TRBJ2-1,few,TRBV7-2,NA,TGTGCCAGCAGCTTAATAACGAACCCCTACAATGAGCAGTTCTTC,CASSLITNPYNEQFF
TRBJ2-5,NA,TRBV4-1,TRBD2,TGCGCCAGCAGGCGAGAATACGTAGCGGGGCCCCTAGAGACCCAGTACTTC,CASRREYVAGPLETQYF
TRBJ1-1,many,TRBV29-1,TRBD1,TGCAGCGTCCTAGGGGGCGCGGACACTGAAGCTTTCTTT,CSVLGGADTEAFF
TRBJ2-5,many,TRBV11-2,NA,TGTGCCAGCAGCTTAGACACATTCCAAGAGACCCAGTACTTC,CASSLDTFQETQYF
TRBJ2-2,NA,TRBV11-2,TRBD1,TGTGCCAGCAGCACCCCCGACAGGGGTGGGACCGGGGAGCTGTTTTTT,CASSTPDRGGTGELFF
TRBJ1-3,many,TRBV13,TRBD1,TGTGCCAGCAGCACCCAACAGGGGGCCGATGGAAACACCATATATTTT,CASSTQQGADGNTIYF